This T cell receptor (beta chain) was identified in a study of blood T cells in healthy people across ages. The use of a sample-barcoded 5' primer and a J-beta primer mix characterized a second PCR of roughly 7 to 12 cycles. The yield of each sample was at least 2.5 million CDR3-containing paired-end reads. TCRdb re-called the 5' RACE reads through MiXCR, storing one row per CDR3 protein. Of almost 550,000 distinct CDR3 sequences in the sample, under 30% were seen once. Every donor gave roughly 9.2 milliliters of peripheral blood. CDR1 DFQATT and CDR2 SNEGSKA come from the germline V gene (reference sequence). The CDR3 is 14 residues long. V lost 0 bases, J lost 8 bases, and 13 bases lay in between. This same sample was also taken into another study, of T cells of mothers and their children. That source notes: Donors comprised a few healthy Caucasian mothers plus their six children.

The sequenced sample was blood. This chain connects TRBV20-1 to TRBJ1-4; D perhaps matches TRBD1 (6 bases). The clonotype was recovered from a boy aged 5 to 17 in good health. The CDR3 loop reads CSARDRTALEKLFF. The CDR3 nucleotides read TGCAGTGCTAGAGACCGGACAGCGTTGGAAAAACTGTTTTTT.